This TCR beta chain was captured by sequencing in a study of T cell clusters in autoimmune cytopenias. Study-level points and caveats: Physiological T cell clusters of healthy donors were apparently absent in primary autoimmune cytopenia patients. The T cell clusters were defined only in silico, without experimental functional validation.

About 37,500 genome equivalents of blood DNA were amplified for TRB. One tube held mixed TRB-A and TRB-B primer pools for touch-down PCR. After re-calling the multiplex PCR reads, TCRdb lists one entry per CDR3 protein, DNA absent. This repertoire includes thousands of distinct CDR3 sequences. CDR3 length: 14 amino acids. Germline CDR1 is MNHNS and CDR2 is SASEGT. With respect to this clonotype: Its antigen is unidentified.

The sequenced material came from peripheral blood. The rearrangement links TRBV6-1 to TRBJ2-7. This TCR came from a human donor with an autoimmune cytopenia or autoimmune hepatitis (not recorded which). The chain's CDR3 is CASSELAAFGEQYF.